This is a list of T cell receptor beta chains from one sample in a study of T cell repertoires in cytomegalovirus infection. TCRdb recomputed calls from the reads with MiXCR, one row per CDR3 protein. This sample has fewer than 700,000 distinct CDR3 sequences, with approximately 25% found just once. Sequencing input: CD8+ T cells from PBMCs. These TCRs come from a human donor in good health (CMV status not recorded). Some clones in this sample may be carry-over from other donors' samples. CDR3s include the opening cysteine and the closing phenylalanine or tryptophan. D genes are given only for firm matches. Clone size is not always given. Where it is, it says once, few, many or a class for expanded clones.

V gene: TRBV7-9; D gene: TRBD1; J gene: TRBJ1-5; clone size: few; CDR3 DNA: TGTGCCAGCAGCTTATCAGGACAGGGCGGTCAGCCCCAGCATTTT; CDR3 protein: CASSLSGQGGQPQHF
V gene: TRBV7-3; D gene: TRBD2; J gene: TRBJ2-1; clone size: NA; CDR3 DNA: TGTGCCAGCAGCTTACCGACTAGCGGATACAACAATGAGCAGTTCTTC; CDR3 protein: CASSLPTSGYNNEQFF
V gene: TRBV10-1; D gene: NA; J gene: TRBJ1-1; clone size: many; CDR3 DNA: TGCGCCAGCAGTGGAGGGGCTAAGAACACTGAAGCTTTCTTT; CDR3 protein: CASSGGAKNTEAFF
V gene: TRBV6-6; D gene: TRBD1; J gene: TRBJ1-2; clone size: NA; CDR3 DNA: TGTGCCAGCACCACGCCGAGACAGGGACAGGGTGGCTACACCTTC; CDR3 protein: CASTTPRQGQGGYTF
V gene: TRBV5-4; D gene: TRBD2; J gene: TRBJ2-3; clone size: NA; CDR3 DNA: TGTGCCAGCTGGGAGACTAGCGGATCAGATACGCAGTATTTT; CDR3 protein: CASWETSGSDTQYF
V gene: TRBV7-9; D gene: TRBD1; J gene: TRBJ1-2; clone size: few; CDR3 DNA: TGTGCCAGCAGCCCCTGGGACAGGGATAACACCTTC; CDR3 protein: CASSPWDRDNTF
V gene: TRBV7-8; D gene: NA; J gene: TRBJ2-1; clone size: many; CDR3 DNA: TGTGCCAGCAGCTTGAATGGGGCGGGGCGCGTCCATGAGCAGTTCTTC; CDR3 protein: CASSLNGAGRVHEQFF
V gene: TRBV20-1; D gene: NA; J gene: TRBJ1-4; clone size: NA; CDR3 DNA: TGCAGTGCGTTTCGGGGAAAACTGTTTTTT; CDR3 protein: CSAFRGKLFF
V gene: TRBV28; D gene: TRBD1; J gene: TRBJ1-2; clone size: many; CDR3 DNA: TGTGCCAGCCTCGAACCGGGACAGGGACGGTATGGCTACACCTTC; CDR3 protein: CASLEPGQGRYGYTF
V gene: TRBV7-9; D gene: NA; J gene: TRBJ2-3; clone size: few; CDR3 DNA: TGTGCCAGCAAAGGGGGGGGGCCTGCAGATACGCAGTATTTT; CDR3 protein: CASKGGGPADTQYF
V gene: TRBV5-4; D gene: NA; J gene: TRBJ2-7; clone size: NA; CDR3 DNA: TGTGCCAGCAGCAAAAACGGGGGATACGAGCAGTACTTC; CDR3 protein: CASSKNGGYEQYF
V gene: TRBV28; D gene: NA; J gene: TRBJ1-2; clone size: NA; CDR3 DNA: TGTGCCAGCAGTTTAAGGGGCAGGCCGACTAACTATGGCTACACCTTC; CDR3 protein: CASSLRGRPTNYGYTF
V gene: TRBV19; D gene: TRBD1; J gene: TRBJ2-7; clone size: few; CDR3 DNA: TGTGCCAGTAGTTTCGGACAGGGTCCTATCTACGAGCAGTACTTC; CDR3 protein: CASSFGQGPIYEQYF
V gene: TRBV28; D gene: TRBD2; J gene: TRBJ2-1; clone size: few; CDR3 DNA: TGTGCCAGCAGTCCTTCTAGCGGGGGGAACAATGAGCAGTTCTTC; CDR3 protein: CASSPSSGGNNEQFF
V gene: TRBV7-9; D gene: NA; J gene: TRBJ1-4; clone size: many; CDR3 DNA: TGTGCCAGCAGCTCGACCCGTAATGAAAAACTGTTTTTT; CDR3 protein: CASSSTRNEKLFF
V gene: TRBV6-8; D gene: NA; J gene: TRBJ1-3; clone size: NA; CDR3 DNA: TGTGCCAGCAGTTACGGTCTCGGGCCGGACTCTGGAAACACCATATATTTT; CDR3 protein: CASSYGLGPDSGNTIYF
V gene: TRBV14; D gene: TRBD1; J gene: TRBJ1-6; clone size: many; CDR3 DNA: TGTGCCAGCAGCCTATGGACAGGGAGCTCCTATAATTCACCCCTCCACTTT; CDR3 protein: CASSLWTGSSYNSPLHF
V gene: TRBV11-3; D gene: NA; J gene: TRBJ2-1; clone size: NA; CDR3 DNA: TGTGCCAACAGCCGTACCTCCGAGGGTTACAATGAGCAGTTCTTC; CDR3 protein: CANSRTSEGYNEQFF
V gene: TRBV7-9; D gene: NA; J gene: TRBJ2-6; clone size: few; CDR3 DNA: TGTGCCAGCAGCCCAAAACGGCCCCAATCGAAGGGGGGAGGGATACCTGGGGCCAACGTCCTGACTTTC; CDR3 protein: CASSPKRPQSKGGGIPGANVLTF
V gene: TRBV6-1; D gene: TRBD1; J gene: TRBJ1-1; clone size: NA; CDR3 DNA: TGTGCCAGCAGTGAAAAGGGACAGCCGGGAGCTTTCTTT; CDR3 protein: CASSEKGQPGAFF
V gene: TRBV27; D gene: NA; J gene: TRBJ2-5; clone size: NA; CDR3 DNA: TGTGCCAGCAGTCCATACAGCCGGGAGACCCAGTACTTC; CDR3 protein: CASSPYSRETQYF
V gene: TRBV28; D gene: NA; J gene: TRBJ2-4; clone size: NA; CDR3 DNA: TGTGCCAGCAGCCGGGGCCCCTACAGCGGGAACATTCAGTACTTC; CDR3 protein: CASSRGPYSGNIQYF